These 21 T cell receptor beta chains came from one sample sequenced in a study of blood T cells in healthy people across ages (dated by TCRdb to between 2014 and 2016). Library creation used 5' RACE. A second PCR of roughly 7 to 11 cycles was performed with a sample-barcoded 5' primer and a J-beta primer mix. TCRdb trimmed public reads at Q25 via fastp, called clones via MiXCR and kept in-frame beta chains. Identical CDR3 protein sequences are pooled into one entry, listed with their most common genes and DNA. The sample table records approximately 1,700,000 distinct CDR3 sequences; about two fifths of these occur just once. Under 25% of the sample is taken by the ten largest. The sequenced material came from blood. The receptors come from a human donor in good health.

CDR3 in DNA: TGTGCCAGCAGCTTTCACAGCGGGGGACTCTACGAGCAGTACTTC. Encoded protein: CASSFHSGGLYEQYF. This rearrangement joins TRBV11-2 to TRBJ2-7; TRBD2 agrees at 8 bases. Germline CDR1 SGHAT, CDR2 FQNNGV. The junction had 7 bases not matched to a gene; V was cut back by 3 bases and J by 3 bases. There are 15 residues in the CDR3.

The rearrangement joins TRBV28 to TRBJ1-4; 12 bases are shared with TRBD1. V was pared by 3 bases and J by 6 bases, with 8 bases of the junction left unmatched. The CDR3 has 17 residues. CDR1 and CDR2 from the germline V gene are MDHEN and SYDVKM. The CDR3 bases are TGTGCCAGCAGTTTCCCGGGACAGGGGGCGGTAGATGAAAAACTGTTTTTT. It codes for CASSFPGQGAVDEKLFF.

This clonotype has at least ten counts. V and J are TRBV4-1 and TRBJ1-6; D possibly corresponds to TRBD1 (5 bases). The CDR3 sequence is 13 residues long. The ends were cut back, 4 bases at V and 7 bases at J, with 8 bases in the middle. The germline V gene has CDR1 MGHRA and CDR2 YSYEKL. CDR3 in DNA: TGCGCCAGCAGCCCGTCAGGGAATTCACCCCTCCACTTT. It is translated as CASSPSGNSPLHF.

The J gene is TRBJ2-5, the V gene TRBV6-5, with a weak D call TRBD1 (6 bases). Germline loops: CDR1 MNHEY, CDR2 SVGAGI. Trimming shortened V by 0 bases and J by 11 bases, and 13 bases separated the two germline ends. The CDR3 length is 13 residues. CDR3 DNA: TGTGCCAGCAGTTACTCGATAGGGGGAGAGCAGTACTTC. Translating gives CASSYSIGGEQYF.

This clonotype showed up just a few times. The V and J genes are TRBV29-1 and TRBJ2-7, with 7 positions matching TRBD2. The germline gives CDR1 SQVTM, CDR2 ANQGSEA. This CDR3 spans 15 amino acids. With V trimmed by 8 bases and J by 3 bases, 16 bases remained unmatched. Here the CDR3 reads CSPGTLGGTFYEQYF. CDR3 nucleotide sequence: TGCAGCCCGGGGACTCTGGGAGGGACCTTCTACGAGCAGTACTTC.

V usage is TRBV10-3 and J usage is TRBJ1-2; the D gene is possibly TRBD1 (6 bases). This CDR3 contains 14 residues. V was cut by 6 bases and J by 4 bases, with 15 bases left in between. The V gene's germline CDR1 is ENHRY and CDR2 SYGVKD. The CDR3 reads CAIRQTGSGYGYTF. CDR3 nucleotides: TGTGCCATCAGGCAAACAGGGTCGGGCTATGGCTACACCTTC.

Points on this clonotype: Its ends do not fully match the called genes, so a read error is possible. This rearrangement joins TRBV12-3 or TRBV12-4 to TRBJ2-3; tentative D call: TRBD2 (5 bases). The CDR3 is 14 amino acids. The CDR3 sequence is CVSSLISSTDGQYF. The DNA for the CDR3 is TGTGTCAGCAGTTTAATCTCTAGCACAGATGGGCAGTATTTT.

The V call is TRBV7-2, the J call TRBJ2-5; the D gene is possibly TRBD1 (6 bases). The J call is in doubt because the DNA end fits TRBJ2-7 better. The CDR3 is made up of 15 amino acids. Germline CDR1 SGHTA, CDR2 FQGNSA. In DNA form, the CDR3 reads TGTGCCAGCAGTATCCCTGGACAGCCAGAATACGAGCAGTACTTC. This sequence encodes CASSIPGQPEYEQYF.

This clonotype has a count of ten or more. The CDR3 reads CASSQDLTHNEKLFF. The CDR3 nucleotides are TGCGCCAGCAGCCAAGATCTGACACACAATGAAAAACTGTTTTTT. The chain carries TRBV4-3 and TRBJ1-4; D gene unclear. Germline CDR1 reads LGHNA; CDR2 reads YSLEER. V was pared by 0 bases and J by 5 bases, with 10 bases between. The CDR3 consists of 15 residues.

The chain recombines TRBV20-1 with TRBJ2-6; 8 nucleotides agree with TRBD2. Germline-derived CDR1 and CDR2 are DFQATT and SNEGSKA (reference sequence). The CDR3 totals 18 residues. The V gene end was trimmed by 4 bases and the J gene end by 1 base; junction bases not matched to a gene: 12. The CDR3 reads CSANPGGGWLSGANVLTF. In DNA form, the CDR3 reads TGCAGTGCTAACCCCGGCGGGGGGTGGCTTTCTGGGGCCAACGTCCTGACTTTC.

This rearrangement joins TRBV7-6 to TRBJ2-1; D may be TRBD1 (7 bases). The germline gives CDR1 SGHVS, CDR2 FNYEAQ. The CDR3 has 18 residues. V dropped 5 bases and J dropped 7 bases, with 27 bases sitting between them. CDR3 bases: TGTGCCAGCAGCCCCGACACGGGCTGGGCCTCAGGGGGGAATGAGCAGTTCTTC. This translates into CASSPDTGWASGGNEQFF.

The V call is TRBV19, the J call TRBJ1-2; D is unresolved. Germline loops: CDR1 LNHDA, CDR2 SQIVND (reference sequence). The V end was cut by 10 bases, the J end by 1 base, with 19 bases between. This CDR3 comprises 15 residues. The CDR3 region has the DNA TGTGCCACCAGATCTAGAGCGGGATTTAACTATGGCTACACCTTC. Translating gives CATRSRAGFNYGYTF.

There are a few counts of this clonotype. This rearrangement joins TRBV29-1 to TRBJ1-2; 11 nucleotides align to TRBD1. This CDR3 region has 13 residues. V dropped 4 bases and J dropped 4; count of bases not matched to a gene: 2. The germline V gene encodes CDR1 SQVTM and CDR2 ANQGSEA. The chain's CDR3 is CSVGGQGGYGYTF. DNA for the CDR3: TGCAGCGTTGGGGGACAGGGGGGCTATGGCTACACCTTC.

V is TRBV29-1 and J is TRBJ1-2; 9 nucleotides align to TRBD1. The ends lost 6 bases at V and 8 bases at J; junction bases unmatched: 19. CDR3 length: 16 residues. Germline CDR1 SQVTM, CDR2 ANQGSEA. CDR3 sequence (DNA): TGCAGCGTCCCCCGGGGCGGGACAGGGTACATGAACGGCTACACCTTC. Its protein is CSVPRGGTGYMNGYTF.

This clonotype was picked up many times. The rearrangement joins TRBV20-1 to TRBJ2-5, with D hard to call. V shed 0 bases and J shed 1 base, with 6 bases lying between them. The CDR3 has 13 amino acids. Germline lookup yields CDR1 DFQATT and CDR2 SNEGSKA (reference sequence). The CDR3 region is CSAREGIQETQYF. In DNA form, the CDR3 reads TGCAGTGCTAGAGAGGGGATCCAAGAGACCCAGTACTTC.

On this clonotype: This may arise from a read error, as a much more abundant clone is one base away. The chain combines TRBV11-1 with TRBJ2-1; D is perhaps TRBD1 (6 bases). The germline gives CDR1 SGHAT, CDR2 FQDESV (reference sequence). Deletions cut 4 bases from V and 13 bases from J, with 14 bases between. CDR3 length: 12 residues. Here the CDR3 reads CASSSNRETQFF. DNA of the CDR3: TGTGCCAGCAGCTCCAACAGGGAGACCCAGTTCTTC.

The chain carries TRBV28 and TRBJ2-5; TRBD1 is a possible D gene (6 bases). This CDR3 region has 16 residues. CDR1 is MDHEN and CDR2 is SYDVKM in the germline V gene. V gave up 6 bases and J gave up 7 bases, with 24 bases separating them. CDR3 loop: CASRGANHDLLGTQYF. For the CDR3, the DNA is TGTGCCAGCAGGGGGGCCAACCACGATCTACTGGGGACCCAGTACTTC.

The chain has TRBV11-3 and TRBJ1-1; perhaps TRBD1 as D (6 bases). The length of the CDR3 is 17 residues. Per germline, CDR1 SGHNT and CDR2 YENEEA. The V and J ends lost 1 base and 5 bases respectively, with 20 bases between them. CDR3: CASSLGGGRGRGTEAFF. In DNA form, the CDR3 reads TGTGCCAGCAGCTTAGGAGGAGGTCGGGGGAGGGGGACTGAAGCTTTCTTT.

This clonotype was counted a few times. For the CDR3, the DNA is TGCAGCGCTCACCGTCGCCTCCAAGGCGGAGCTTTCTTT. Encoded protein: CSAHRRLQGGAFF. The chain is built from TRBV29-1 and TRBJ1-1; D unresolved. V lost 7 bases and J 10 bases, leaving 22 bases between the germline ends. The CDR3 extends over 13 amino acids. Germline V gives CDR1 SQVTM, CDR2 ANQGSEA.

This clonotype was detected a few times. V gene TRBV20-1 combines with J gene TRBJ2-5; 14 bases match TRBD2. The CDR3 has 16 amino acids. The junction had 5 bases not matched to a gene; V was cut back by 1 base and J by 4 bases. The germline V gene encodes CDR1 DFQATT and CDR2 SNEGSKA (reference sequence). The CDR3 region is CSARGTSGGQGETQYF. As DNA, the CDR3 is TGCAGTGCTAGAGGGACTAGCGGGGGGCAGGGAGAGACCCAGTACTTC.

A word on this clonotype: Compared with germline, one end of the junction differs, possibly owing to a read error. V usage is TRBV10-3 and J usage is TRBJ2-6, with D perhaps matching TRBD1 (5 bases). Germline V lookup: CDR1 ENHRY, CDR2 SYGVKD. The CDR3 loop spans 18 amino acids. The CDR3 loop reads CAISVFASPSSGANVLTF. The DNA for the CDR3 is TGTGCCATCAGTGTTTTTGCCAGCCCCAGCTCTGGGGCCAACGTCCTGACTTTT.